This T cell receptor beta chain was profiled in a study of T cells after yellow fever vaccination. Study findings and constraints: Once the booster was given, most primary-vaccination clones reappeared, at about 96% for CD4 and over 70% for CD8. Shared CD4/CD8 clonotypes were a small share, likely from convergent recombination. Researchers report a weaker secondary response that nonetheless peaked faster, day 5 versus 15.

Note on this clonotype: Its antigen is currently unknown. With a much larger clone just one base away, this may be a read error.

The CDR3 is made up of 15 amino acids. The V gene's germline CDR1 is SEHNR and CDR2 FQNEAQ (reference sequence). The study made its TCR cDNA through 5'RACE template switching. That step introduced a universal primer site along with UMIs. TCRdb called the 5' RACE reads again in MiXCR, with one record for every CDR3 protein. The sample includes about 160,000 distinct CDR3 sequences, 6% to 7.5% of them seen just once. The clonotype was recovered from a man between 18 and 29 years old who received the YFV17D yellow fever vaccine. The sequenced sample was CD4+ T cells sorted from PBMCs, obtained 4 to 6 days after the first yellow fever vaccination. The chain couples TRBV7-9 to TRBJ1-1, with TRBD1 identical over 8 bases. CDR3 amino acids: CASSLETGGGTKAFF. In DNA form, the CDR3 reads TGTGCCAGCAGCTTAGAAACAGGGGGAGGCACTAAAGCTTTCTTT.